A single sample gave rise to the 27 T cell receptor beta chains below, sequenced in a study of T-cell reconstitution after alpha-beta-depleted transplantation in children. Unique molecular identifiers were used in preparing the TCRbeta library. TCRdb analysed the PCR reads with MiXCR anew, one entry per CDR3 protein. The data show 440,000 or so distinct CDR3 sequences, 9.5% to 13% seen once. Sequencing was performed on PBMCs from the stem cell graft donor, taken from the stem cell graft. The receptors originated from a human donor who donated a stem cell graft to a child with acute myeloid leukemia.

V and J are TRBV14 and TRBJ2-3; D uncertain. Germline CDR1 reads SGHDN; CDR2 reads FVKESK. This CDR3 comprises 15 residues. V was pared by 2 bases and J by 0 bases, with 9 bases between. CDR3 DNA sequence: TGTGCCAGCAGCCAATACATAACAAGCACAGATACGCAGTATTTT. Translating it yields CASSQYITSTDTQYF.

The J gene is TRBJ2-1, the V gene TRBV5-1; D might be TRBD2 (6 bases). Trimming shortened V by 3 bases and J by 0 bases, and 13 bases separated the two germline ends. Germline V lookup: CDR1 SGHRS, CDR2 YFSETQ. The CDR3 contains 16 residues. The CDR3 reads CASSSQTGGSYNEQFF. CDR3 nucleotide sequence: TGCGCCAGCAGCTCCCAGACCGGGGGCTCCTACAATGAGCAGTTCTTC.

In its sample, this clonotype was seen a few times. V gene TRBV7-6 combines with J gene TRBJ2-7; tentative D call: TRBD2 (6 bases). Germline CDR1 reads SGHVS; CDR2 reads FNYEAQ. The V gene lost 5 bases and the J gene lost 0 bases, with 14 bases spanning the gap. There are 15 residues in the CDR3. The CDR3 spells CASSRTSWSSYEQYF. CDR3 nucleotide sequence: TGTGCCAGCAGCCGTACTAGCTGGAGCTCCTACGAGCAGTACTTC.

This clonotype was observed a single time. This chain connects TRBV7-2 to TRBJ1-4; D unclear. Trimming took 6 bases from V and 4 from J, leaving 18 bases between them. The CDR3 spans 16 residues. Per the germline V gene, CDR1 is SGHTA and CDR2 is FQGNSA. CDR3 region: CASRPGRLFHNEKLFF. CDR3 bases: TGTGCCAGCAGACCCGGCCGACTCTTCCATAATGAAAAACTGTTTTTT.

The genes are TRBV4-2 and TRBJ2-7, with 13 bases matching TRBD2. There are 17 residues in the CDR3. Germline V gene sequence: CDR1 LGHNA, CDR2 YNFKEQ. V was clipped by 4 bases and J by 0 bases; unmatched bases: 6. The CDR3 protein is CASSPGLAGSYSYEQYF. The DNA of the CDR3 is TGTGCCAGCAGCCCGGGACTAGCGGGGTCATACTCCTACGAGCAGTACTTC.

The chain employs TRBV5-6 and TRBJ2-3; TRBD2 matches 10 bases. After removal of 2 bases from V and 4 bases from J, the junction contained 7 bases not matched to a gene. CDR3 length: 16 residues. Germline V gene data show CDR1 as SGHDT and CDR2 as YYEEEE. CDR3 sequence reads: CASSFQLAGKSDTQYF. The CDR3 nucleotides read TGTGCCAGCAGCTTTCAACTAGCGGGGAAGTCAGATACGCAGTATTTT.

The sample holds a few counts of this clonotype. V and J are TRBV7-9 and TRBJ2-7, with D uncertain. The V gene's germline CDR1 is SEHNR and CDR2 FQNEAQ (reference sequence). V lost 1 base and J 2 bases, leaving 12 bases between the germline ends. The CDR3 length is 15 residues. CDR3 in amino acids: CASSLDGAVPYEQYF. CDR3 nucleotide sequence: TGTGCCAGCAGCTTAGATGGCGCGGTGCCCTACGAGCAGTACTTC. Looking up the rest from reference TRBV7-9 and TRBJ2-7 gives the full variable domain: DTGVSQNPRHKITKRGQNVTFRCDPISEHNRLYWYRQTLGQGPEFLTYFQNEAQLEKSRLLSDRFSAERPKGSFSTLEIQRTEQGDSAMYLCASSLDGAVPYEQYFGPGTRLTVT.

This clonotype has a handful of counts. V is TRBV20-1 and J is TRBJ2-4, with 10 bases identical to TRBD1. CDR1 and CDR2 (germline): DFQATT, SNEGSKA (reference sequence). The V and J ends lost 6 bases and 7 bases, in that order; junction bases with no gene match: 3. The CDR3 length is 12 residues. CDR3 region: CSAKGQGNIQYF. The CDR3 nucleotides read TGCAGTGCCAAGGGACAGGGGAACATTCAGTACTTC.

V and J are TRBV7-2 and TRBJ2-7; TRBD1 agrees at 11 bases. V lost 1 base to trimming and J lost 2 bases; unmatched junction nucleotides: 1. Germline V gene data show CDR1 as SGHTA and CDR2 as FQGNSA. CDR3 length equals 15 residues. The CDR3 bases are TGTGCCAGCAGCTTAGGGGGACAGGGGGCCTACGAGCAGTACTTC. Amino acid sequence: CASSLGGQGAYEQYF.

This sequence joins TRBV6-5 and TRBJ2-1; D is uncertain. Germline CDR1 MNHEY, CDR2 SVGAGI. V shed 3 bases and J shed 4 bases, with 13 bases lying between them. This CDR3 region has 15 residues. CDR3 in amino acids: CASSYSASEYNEQFF. The CDR3 DNA reads TGTGCCAGCAGTTATTCTGCGTCAGAGTACAATGAGCAGTTCTTC.

The V and J genes are TRBV27 and TRBJ2-2; 11 bases agree with TRBD1. The J segment lost 4 bases and the V segment lost 2 bases, leaving 6 bases of the junction unmatched. CDR3 length: 17 amino acids. Germline V CDR1 and CDR2: MNHEY, SMNVEV (reference sequence). Here the CDR3 reads CASSLGTGGETTGELFF. For the CDR3, the DNA is TGTGCCAGCAGTTTAGGGACAGGGGGGGAAACCACCGGGGAGCTGTTTTTT.

This clonotype was seen once. This clone may be a read error of a much larger clone one base away. The chain combines TRBV7-8 with TRBJ1-4; D is unresolved. The germline gives CDR1 SGHVS, CDR2 FQNEAQ. Trimming removed 0 bases at V and 5 bases at J, with 13 bases between. This CDR3 comprises 16 residues. In DNA form, the CDR3 reads TGTGCCAGCAGCTTAGCGACGATAGAGTTCAATGAAAAACTGTTTTTT. Encoded protein: CASSLATIEFNEKLFF.

The chain employs TRBV3-1 and TRBJ2-1, with TRBD2 matching over 9 bases. The CDR3 is made up of 16 amino acids. V trimming: 0 bases; J trimming: 2 bases; junction bases outside the gene matches: 2. The germline V gene has CDR1 LGHDT and CDR2 YNNKEL (reference sequence). CDR3 in amino acids: CASSQEAGGTYNEQFF. The CDR3 bases are TGTGCCAGCAGCCAAGAGGCGGGGGGGACCTACAATGAGCAGTTCTTC.

The rearrangement joins TRBV20-1 to TRBJ2-7; D may be TRBD2 (5 bases). The germline V gene encodes CDR1 DFQATT and CDR2 SNEGSKA (reference sequence). V lost 1 base, J lost 0 bases, and 13 bases lay in between. The CDR3 extends over 15 amino acids. CDR3 in amino acids: CSARGRPGNSYEQYF. Written as DNA, the CDR3 is TGCAGTGCTAGAGGCCGCCCCGGGAACTCCTACGAGCAGTACTTC.

This clonotype was seen at least ten times. The chain is built from TRBV7-2 and TRBJ2-3, with 8 bases that match TRBD1. V trimming: 1 base; J trimming: 6 bases; junction bases outside the gene matches: 6. CDR1 SGHTA and CDR2 FQGNSA come from the germline V gene. The CDR3 totals 15 residues. The CDR3 spells CASSLGQGTGDTQYF. CDR3 bases: TGTGCCAGCAGCTTAGGACAGGGGACTGGGGATACGCAGTATTTT.

In its sample, this clonotype was seen a few times. The chain links TRBV7-2 to TRBJ2-5; 7 bases are shared with TRBD1. CDR3 length: 15 residues. Trimming took 4 bases from V and 1 from J; bases not matched to a gene: 6. Germline CDR1 and CDR2: SGHTA and FQGNSA. This chain's CDR3 is CASSYLDRAQETQYF. CDR3 bases: TGTGCCAGCAGCTACCTTGACAGGGCCCAAGAGACCCAGTACTTC.

This sequence joins TRBV30 and TRBJ2-3; 10 positions match TRBD2. Per germline, CDR1 GTSNPN and CDR2 SVGIG (reference sequence). This CDR3 spans 14 amino acids. V lost 0 bases, J lost 8 bases, and 5 bases stayed unmatched. The CDR3 loop is CAWSVQAGGVTQYF. In DNA form, the CDR3 reads TGTGCCTGGAGTGTACAAGCGGGAGGGGTTACGCAGTATTTT.

The V and J genes are TRBV7-2 and TRBJ2-7; D uncertain. Per the germline V gene, CDR1 is SGHTA and CDR2 is FQGNSA. V lost 1 base to trimming and J lost 2 bases, with 9 bases between them. The CDR3 has 14 amino acids. The CDR3 loop reads CASSLGAKTYEQYF. CDR3 coding DNA: TGTGCCAGCAGCTTAGGGGCTAAGACCTACGAGCAGTACTTC.

This clonotype has only a few counts. The chain employs TRBV29-1 and TRBJ2-1, with D perhaps TRBD1 or TRBD2 (6 bases each). The V end was cut by 6 bases, the J end by 5 bases, with 17 bases between. The CDR3 extends over 14 amino acids. Germline CDR1 reads SQVTM; CDR2 reads ANQGSEA. CDR3 sequence reads: CSVEGWGRDNEQFF. The CDR3 nucleotides are TGCAGCGTGGAGGGTTGGGGGCGAGACAATGAGCAGTTCTTC.

This clonotype turned up a few times. The chain combines TRBV4-1 with TRBJ2-4; D perhaps matches TRBD1 (6 bases). CDR3 length: 13 amino acids. Germline V gene sequence: CDR1 MGHRA, CDR2 YSYEKL. The germline V and J ends were trimmed by 3 bases and 5 bases, with 8 bases remaining between them. The CDR3 DNA reads as TGCGCCAGCAGCCAGGGGACACAAAACATTCAGTACTTC. Protein product: CASSQGTQNIQYF.

This clonotype occurred a few times. This chain links TRBV4-1 with TRBJ1-1, with TRBD1 identical over 11 bases. This CDR3 comprises 15 residues. Germline V CDR1 and CDR2: MGHRA, YSYEKL. V lost 5 bases, J lost 6 bases, and 8 bases stayed unmatched. In DNA, the CDR3 is TGCGCCAGCAGCAATGGCGGACAGGGGGCCGCTGAAGCTTTCTTT. Residues: CASSNGGQGAAEAFF.

A few counts support this clonotype. V usage is TRBV29-1 and J usage is TRBJ2-7, with D possibly matching TRBD2 (5 bases). The ends were cut back, 4 bases at V and 2 bases at J, with 18 bases in the middle. Germline V gives CDR1 SQVTM, CDR2 ANQGSEA. This CDR3 has 15 residues. CDR3 bases: TGCAGCGTTGGATCCTCGCCGGTGGGAGCCTACGAGCAGTACTTC. This gives the protein CSVGSSPVGAYEQYF.

This clonotype occurred many times. The chain is built from TRBV5-5 and TRBJ2-1; no reliable D call. CDR3 length: 14 amino acids. V was trimmed by 3 bases and J by 6 bases, leaving 13 bases between them. Per the germline V gene, CDR1 is SGHKS and CDR2 is YYEKEE (reference sequence). CDR3 in amino acids: CASSSLPSINEQFF. CDR3 sequence (DNA): TGTGCCAGCAGCTCCCTGCCGAGTATCAATGAGCAGTTCTTC.

This clonotype was counted ten times or more. This chain joins TRBV10-3 and TRBJ2-7; D might be TRBD1 or TRBD2, each matching 7 bases. This CDR3 has 17 residues. Germline V gene sequence: CDR1 ENHRY, CDR2 SYGVKD. V dropped 6 bases and J dropped 5 bases, with 26 bases sitting between them. This CDR3 reads CAIRGGPGRQGADEQYF. CDR3 DNA sequence: TGTGCCATCAGGGGGGGGCCTGGGAGACAGGGTGCCGACGAGCAGTACTTC.

This clonotype has ten or more counts. The chain combines TRBV12-3 or TRBV12-4 with TRBJ2-1, with 7 bases matching TRBD2. CDR3 size: 16 residues. The V segment lost 5 bases and the J segment 0 bases; nucleotides outside the gene matches: 7. CDR3 amino acids: CASSPYPGGSYNEQFF. CDR3 DNA sequence: TGTGCCAGCAGTCCCTATCCGGGGGGCTCCTACAATGAGCAGTTCTTC.

This clonotype was observed a few times. Relative to the germline gene, one junction end is altered; a read error may explain this. This chain links TRBV20-1 with TRBJ1-6; D unclear. The CDR3 covers 13 residues. From germline, CDR1 is DFQATT and CDR2 SNEGSKA (reference sequence). CDR3 region: CSARAQYNSPLHF. CDR3 in DNA: TGCAGTGCCAGAGCACAGTATAATTCACCCCTCCACTTT.

The chain combines TRBV20-1 with TRBJ2-3, with D perhaps matching TRBD2 (5 bases). V lost 1 base and J 2 bases, leaving 10 bases between the germline ends. CDR1 and CDR2 from the germline V gene are DFQATT and SNEGSKA (reference sequence). The CDR3 is 14 amino acids. The CDR3 coding sequence is TGCAGTGCTAGAGCACTAGGGTCCACAGATACGCAGTATTTT. Protein: CSARALGSTDTQYF.